Below, 30 T cell receptor beta chains from the same sample are listed, as sequenced in a study of immune characterization of retroperitoneal liposarcoma. TCRdb reprocessed the PCR reads with MiXCR, giving one entry per CDR3 protein. The sample records some 1,800 distinct CDR3 sequences, approximately 42% being singletons. The sequenced sample consisted of tumor tissue. The receptors originated from a female donor with retroperitoneal liposarcoma.

This clonotype is labeled large (0.1 to 1%). This chain uses TRBV7-2 with TRBJ2-1, with 8 nucleotides matching TRBD2. The assigned J gene may be wrong: the sequence end matches TRBJ2-7 better. Germline-derived CDR1 and CDR2 are SGHTA and FQGNSA. This CDR3 is 15 amino acids long. The CDR3 sequence is CASSLGREVYNEQYF. CDR3 bases: TGTGCCAGCAGCTTAGGGCGGGAGGTATACAATGAGCAGTACTTC.

J is TRBJ2-1 and V is TRBV7-9, with 12 bases identical to TRBD2. Unmatched junction bases numbered 16, after V lost 6 bases and J lost 7 bases. The CDR3 is made up of 18 amino acids. Germline V gene lookup returns CDR1 SEHNR and CDR2 FQNEAQ (reference sequence). CDR3 nucleotide sequence: TGTGCCAGCAGGAAGGGTGCTAGCGGGAGGGCCATGGGGAATGAGCAGTTCTTC. Its translation: CASRKGASGRAMGNEQFF.

The chain is built from TRBV27 and TRBJ2-1, with D possibly TRBD2 on 7 matching bases. The V end was cut by 7 bases, the J end by 2 bases, with 15 bases between. Germline V lookup: CDR1 MNHEY, CDR2 SMNVEV (reference sequence). The CDR3 is 15 residues long. The chain's CDR3 is CASTPRGGPYNEQFF. CDR3 nucleotides: TGTGCCAGCACCCCTAGGGGGGGCCCCTACAATGAGCAGTTCTTC.

For this clonotype: The junction shows a germline mismatch at one end, possibly a read error. The chain carries TRBV12-3 or TRBV12-4 and TRBJ2-3; D may be TRBD2 (5 bases). The CDR3 is made up of 14 amino acids. CDR3: CASSPGGSTDTEYF. The CDR3 DNA follows: TGTGCCAGCAGTCCCGGAGGAAGCACAGATACGGAGTATTTT.

This clonotype turned up a few times. The chain links TRBV6-1 to TRBJ2-1; 9 bases align to TRBD1. The closer fit of TRBJ2-7 to the DNA end suggests the J call may be wrong. The V gene's germline CDR1 is MNHNS and CDR2 SASEGT. This CDR3 is built from 15 residues. CDR3: CASSPGQGVYNEQYF. The CDR3 DNA is TGTGCCAGCAGCCCGGGACAGGGAGTCTACAATGAGCAGTACTTC.

This clonotype was observed a handful of times. The gene calls are TRBV6-6 and TRBJ2-1, with a possible D match to TRBD1 (6 bases). TRBJ2-7 matches the DNA end more closely, so the J call is doubtful. In germline, CDR1 is MNHNY, CDR2 SVGAGI (reference sequence). The length of the CDR3 is 13 residues. The CDR3, as DNA: TGTGCCAGCAGTTACCGCAGGGGCTACGAGCAGTACTTC. It encodes CASSYRRGYEQYF.

As concerns this clonotype: A much larger clone lies a single base off, so this may be a read error. CDR3 amino acids: CASRPLETQFF. The CDR3 DNA follows: TGTGCCAGCAGACCATTAGAGACCCAGTTCTTC. This sequence joins TRBV6-1 and TRBJ2-1, with unresolved D. Trimming cost V 6 bases and J 13 bases, with 13 bases left between them. The CDR3 is 11 residues long. Germline CDR1 and CDR2: MNHNS and SASEGT.

V is TRBV27 and J is TRBJ2-1; a weak D match, TRBD1 (6 bases). The ends were cut back, 2 bases at V and 0 bases at J, with 11 bases in the middle. From germline, CDR1 is MNHEY and CDR2 SMNVEV (reference sequence). There are 16 residues in the CDR3. DNA of the CDR3: TGTGCCAGCAGTTTAGTGGGGGCTAGCTCCTACAATGAGCAGTTCTTC. It specifies CASSLVGASSYNEQFF.

The rearrangement uses TRBV6-5 and TRBJ2-1, with 7 bases matching TRBD1. The CDR3 sequence is 15 residues long. CDR1 and CDR2 from the germline V gene are MNHEY and SVGAGI. The V segment lost 7 bases and the J segment 5 bases; nucleotides outside the gene matches: 11. The CDR3 spells CASTPDRESNNEQFF. CDR3 coding DNA: TGTGCCAGCACCCCTGACAGGGAGAGTAACAATGAGCAGTTCTTC.

Judged by abundance, this clonotype is medium-sized (0.01 to 0.1%). This chain joins TRBV6-1 and TRBJ2-5, with a tentative D call TRBD1 (5 bases). Gene TRBJ2-7 matches the end of the DNA better, so the J call may be wrong. CDR3 size: 14 residues. CDR1 and CDR2 from the germline V gene are MNHNS and SASEGT. The CDR3 protein is CASTQAPLMIEQYF. In DNA form, the CDR3 reads TGTGCCAGCACACAGGCCCCTCTAATGATCGAGCAGTACTTC.

This sequence joins TRBV6-5 and TRBJ2-5, with D perhaps TRBD1 (5 bases). The end of the DNA aligns better with TRBJ2-1, so the J call may be wrong. This CDR3 has 14 amino acids. Per germline, CDR1 MNHEY and CDR2 SVGAGI. DNA for the CDR3: TGTGCCAGCAGTTCCCCCCAGGGTGGCTACGAGCAGTTCTTC. Protein product: CASSSPQGGYEQFF.

This clonotype is deemed large. Here the CDR3 reads CASSLGDSASSYNEQFF. In nucleotides, the CDR3 is TGTGCCAGCAGTTTAGGGGATAGCGCCAGCTCCTACAATGAGCAGTTCTTC. The chain recombines TRBV12-3 or TRBV12-4 with TRBJ2-1, with a possible D match to TRBD2 (5 bases). This CDR3 contains 17 residues. V shed 1 base and J shed 0 bases, with 13 bases lying between them.

V and J are TRBV6-1 and TRBJ2-5; 11 bases fit TRBD2. CDR3 length equals 15 residues. Losses at the gene ends were 2 bases for V and 2 bases for J; bases not matched to a gene: 1. Per germline, CDR1 MNHNS and CDR2 SASEGT. The CDR3 loop is CASSEIAGGQETQYF. Written as DNA, the CDR3 is TGTGCCAGCAGTGAAATAGCGGGGGGGCAAGAGACCCAGTACTTC.

By frequency in the sample, this clonotype is medium-sized. The V gene is TRBV6-1, the J gene TRBJ2-1, with 8 bases aligning to TRBD1. This CDR3 has 14 amino acids. V shed 3 bases, J shed 13 bases, and the junction held 11 bases outside the gene matches. CDR1 is MNHNS, CDR2 SASEGT, per germline. The CDR3 loop reads CASSESGGIETQFF. The CDR3, as DNA: TGTGCCAGCAGTGAGTCAGGGGGCATAGAGACCCAGTTCTTC.

This clonotype is large in the sample. The V call is TRBV6-6, the J call TRBJ2-1; 8 bases agree with TRBD1. In germline, CDR1 is MNHNY, CDR2 SVGAGI (reference sequence). This CDR3 contains 16 residues. Trimming removed 5 bases from V and 10 bases from J; junction bases left unmatched: 16. The CDR3 coding sequence is TGTGCCAGCAGTCCCCGGACAGGGTTTAGCTCCTACGAGCAGTTCTTC. Protein product: CASSPRTGFSSYEQFF.

The rearrangement uses TRBV7-2 and TRBJ2-1; tentatively, D is TRBD2 (6 bases). The J call may not be correct, given that the DNA end is closer to TRBJ2-7. Germline lookup yields CDR1 SGHTA and CDR2 FQGNSA. The CDR3 has 15 amino acids. CDR3 protein: CASSLEMGGNYEQYF. In DNA, the CDR3 is TGTGCCAGCAGCTTAGAGATGGGGGGAAACTACGAGCAGTACTTC.

This clonotype was observed a few times. The J gene is TRBJ2-4, the V gene TRBV6-1, with D perhaps TRBD1 (6 bases). The J call may be in error: the DNA end matches TRBJ2-7 better. CDR1 and CDR2 (germline): MNHNS, SASEGT. The CDR3 is 13 residues long. The CDR3: CASSSTGPYEQYF. CDR3 nucleotide sequence: TGTGCCAGCAGTTCGACAGGACCCTACGAGCAGTACTTC.

The chain couples TRBV11-2 to TRBJ2-4; 8 bases are shared with TRBD1. The end of the DNA fits TRBJ2-7 better, so the J call may be wrong. The V gene's germline CDR1 is SGHAT and CDR2 FQNNGV. The CDR3 extends over 16 amino acids. In DNA form, the CDR3 reads TGTGCCAGCAGCCCGTTATCGACAGGGGCCGCCTACGAGCAGTACTTC. Translated: CASSPLSTGAAYEQYF.

The rearrangement joins TRBV6-5 to TRBJ2-5, with 7 bases lining up with TRBD2. The DNA matches TRBJ2-1 better at its end, which makes the J call doubtful. The CDR3 is 14 amino acids. Germline lookup yields CDR1 MNHEY and CDR2 SVGAGI. CDR3 sequence reads: CASRSGGGNNEQFF. The CDR3 DNA is TGTGCCAGTCGCTCTGGGGGGGGGAACAATGAGCAGTTCTTC.

This clonotype came up a few times. The chain joins TRBV25-1 to TRBJ2-3; D unresolved. Trimming pared 1 base from V and 2 bases from J, leaving 10 bases between. The length of the CDR3 is 15 residues. CDR1 is MGHDK, CDR2 SYGVNS, per germline. The CDR3 is CASSELVRYTDTQYF. DNA of the CDR3: TGTGCCAGCAGTGAATTGGTCAGGTACACAGATACGCAGTATTTT.

CDR3 residues: CASRDSSTDTQYF. Here the CDR3 DNA reads TGTGCCAGCAGGGACAGTAGCACAGATACGCAGTATTTT. This rearrangement joins TRBV6-5 to TRBJ2-3; the D gene is possibly TRBD1 (6 bases). Trimming took off 6 bases at V and 0 bases at J, with 7 bases between the two ends. The CDR3 loop spans 13 amino acids. The germline V gene has CDR1 MNHEY and CDR2 SVGAGI.

This clonotype rates as large. The chain is built from TRBV7-2 and TRBJ2-1, with 7 bases that match TRBD2. This CDR3 is built from 15 residues. Germline CDR1 SGHTA, CDR2 FQGNSA. V trimming: 2 bases; J trimming: 5 bases; junction bases outside the gene matches: 6. This CDR3 is CASSLSSGDHNEQFF. CDR3 bases: TGTGCCAGCAGCTTATCTAGCGGAGACCACAATGAGCAGTTCTTC.

This clonotype is termed medium-sized. The CDR3: CASSLRRTEQDTQYF. Written as DNA, the CDR3 is TGTGCCAGCAGCCTTAGACGGACGGAGCAAGATACGCAGTATTTT. The rearrangement joins TRBV6-1 to TRBJ2-3, with D uncertain. CDR1 and CDR2 (germline): MNHNS, SASEGT. The V end was cut by 6 bases, the J end by 5 bases, with 18 bases between. This CDR3 is built from 15 residues.

This clonotype turned up a few times. This rearrangement joins TRBV6-5 to TRBJ2-4, with 10 nucleotides matching TRBD1. In germline, CDR1 is MNHEY, CDR2 SVGAGI. V was clipped by 2 bases and J by 8 bases; unmatched bases: 6. The length of the CDR3 is 15 residues. The CDR3 is CASSYGQGEVDIQYF. Here the CDR3 DNA reads TGTGCCAGCAGTTACGGACAGGGGGAAGTTGACATTCAGTACTTC.

The chain recombines TRBV6-5 with TRBJ2-5, with D possibly being TRBD1 (5 bases). The tail of the sequence fits TRBJ2-1 better, so the J call may be wrong. The CDR3 length is 15 residues. Germline-derived CDR1 and CDR2 are MNHEY and SVGAGI. The CDR3 DNA follows: TGTGCCAGCAGTGAAGCTGACAGATACCAAGAGACCCAGTTCTTC. Translated: CASSEADRYQETQFF.

This clonotype was picked up a small number of times. The chain uses TRBV6-1 and TRBJ2-1, with unresolved D. The DNA end is more similar to TRBJ2-7, so the J call may be wrong. Per germline, CDR1 MNHNS and CDR2 SASEGT. There are 13 residues in the CDR3. CDR3 DNA sequence: TGTGCCAGCAGTGAAGGTGGCAGGTACGAGCAGTACTTC. It specifies CASSEGGRYEQYF.

By its share, this clonotype is medium-sized. The chain is built from TRBV6-1 and TRBJ2-1, with 11 bases aligning to TRBD1. V lost 10 bases and J lost 10; bases outside the gene matches: 15. CDR3 length: 15 amino acids. Germline V gene sequence: CDR1 MNHNS, CDR2 SASEGT. The CDR3 protein is CATFESGQGVHEQFF. Written as DNA, the CDR3 is TGTGCCACCTTCGAATCGGGACAGGGGGTCCACGAGCAGTTCTTC.

This chain connects TRBV28 to TRBJ2-1, with TRBD1 identical over 7 bases. J lost 10 bases, V lost 9 bases, and 12 bases had no gene match. Germline V lookup: CDR1 MDHEN, CDR2 SYDVKM. The CDR3 length is 13 residues. The CDR3 bases are TGTGCCAGTCCGAGGCAGGGGGTAGGGGAGCAGTTCTTC. Translation: CASPRQGVGEQFF.

This clonotype has only a few counts. The genes are TRBV27 and TRBJ2-3, with D possibly being TRBD1 (6 bases). CDR1 MNHEY and CDR2 SMNVEV come from the germline V gene (reference sequence). The CDR3 is made up of 18 amino acids. V was shortened by 7 bases and J by 0 bases, with 23 bases between the two germline ends. The CDR3 nucleotides are TGTGCCAGCATCCCCGCCCCGGTCGGACAGATGAGCACAGATACGCAGTATTTT. As protein: CASIPAPVGQMSTDTQYF.

This clonotype was detected only a few times. The rearrangement links TRBV6-6 to TRBJ2-3; tentatively, D is TRBD2 (5 bases). The V end was cut by 0 bases, the J end by 2 bases, with 12 bases between. In germline, CDR1 is MNHNY, CDR2 SVGAGI (reference sequence). The CDR3 sequence is 16 residues long. The CDR3 reads CASSYSTREPTDTQYF. In nucleotides, the CDR3 is TGTGCCAGCAGTTACTCTACTCGGGAACCCACAGATACGCAGTATTTT.